The present entry profiles one TCR beta chain with its context. The specificity of this receptor is unknown. No base quality values were provided; no much bigger clone lies one nucleotide off. Sequencing of TCRB CDR3 was done on genomic DNA with the immunoSEQ assay. In the source study's methods: Patient CD8+ clones larger than 1% were compared against published virus-specific TCRB sequences, and only a few matched. Only productive TCRB rearrangements were included in the analyses. Clonality was calculated as a Shannon entropy-based productive clonality index, and a clone was defined by a unique TCRB CDR3 sequence. Repertoire overlap for a pair of samples was computed from each clone's template counts relative to total templates per sample. V-gene usage from TCRB sequencing and V-gene usage measured by flow cytometry were correlated (Spearman r of approximately 0.66). The source is immuneACCESS, and TCRdb retained only in-frame sequences with V and J called. Part of the clones is not carried over; for the studies checked, unresolved V genes explain less than half of this, and the remainder is unexplained. The V and J calls and clone size were taken over from that table, and D and trimming were inferred from the DNA. The sample contains 15,000 to 20,000 clones, almost 85% of them found a single time. 15% to 20% of the sample comes from the top ten.

This sample was included in a study of somatic mutations in cytotoxic T cells in rheumatoid arthritis (dated by TCRdb to 2016 to 2017). Describing the broader study: Right after diagnosis and prior to the start of any treatment, about 29 ml EDTA of peripheral blood was drawn from patients. Some V beta antibody-stained T-cell populations were flow-sorted on a FACSAria II or Sony SH800 at nearly 100% purity, and sorted V beta1+ cells also underwent TCRB sequencing. The study asked whether expanded CD8+ T-cell clones in newly diagnosed, untreated rheumatoid arthritis carry somatic mutations, and used TCRB deep sequencing to characterize clonality. For roughly 61 rheumatoid arthritis patients and some 21 healthy controls, TCRB deep sequencing was carried out. Median age was essentially the same in the patient group and the control group. The paper as a whole reports these results and caveats: In patients, CD8+ clonality rose with age (Spearman r=0.49), which was not the case in healthy controls. The slight TRBV07 underrepresentation in patients was not adjusted for multiple comparisons. Rheumatoid arthritis patients and age-matched healthy controls did not significantly differ in CD8+ T-cell clonality. The largest CD8+ clone made up more than 20% of CD8+ cells in about an eighth of the 65 patients, and blood and synovial fluid shared several identical CD8+ TCRB sequences. Viral specificity could not be ruled out by absence from virus-specific databases, and the antigen targets of the expanded CD8+ clones remained unknown.

At the junction V is shortened by 5 bases and J by 1 base, with 20 bases in between. CDR1 and CDR2 are drawn from the germline V gene: SGHAT, FQNNGV. The CDR3 sequence holds 18 residues, the cysteine and phenylalanine included. Here the CDR3 DNA is all that survives: 54 bases in frame from base 1. Flow cytometry confirmed the purity of CD4+ and CD8+ cells that had been isolated by positive magnetic bead selection on an AutoMACS. A TCR V beta antibody panel was used in flow cytometry to screen first for clonal expansions, which were then characterized by TCRB deep sequencing of sorted CD8+ fractions. Ficoll-Paque PLUS density gradient separation was used to isolate peripheral blood mononuclear cells. DNA from CD4-enriched, CD8-enriched or PBMC samples was extracted using Nucleospin Tissue or Tissue XS kits and then quantified on a Qubit 2.0 fluorometer.

Specimen: CD8+ T cells sorted from blood. This TCR came from a woman in her 50s with rheumatoid arthritis. The rearranged segments are TRBV11-2 and TRBJ2-2, with the D gene tentatively TRBD1 or TRBD2, based on 6 matching bases in each. The CDR3 amino acid sequence is: CASSPSVVGGENTGELFF. The sequence in DNA is TGTGCCAGCAGCCCAAGCGTGGTGGGGGGCGAGAACACCGGGGAGCTGTTTTTT.